The 26 T cell receptor beta chains below were found in one sample sequenced in a study of blood T cell repertoires in COVID-19 (dated by TCRdb to the early 2020s). Library creation used the immunoSEQ multiplex PCR assay. TCRdb carries this immuneACCESS record with in-frame sequences only. Its versions omit some clonotypes, under half of them owing to an unresolved V gene in the studies checked, with the rest unexplained. The sample includes hundreds of thousands of clones, with about 89% observed a single time. The ten largest clones add up to about 6% of the sample. The sequencing input was peripheral blood. The source is a woman between 45 and 65 years old with COVID-19, enrolled during active disease.

The table lists this clone with a count of one. The V and J genes are TRBV5-6 and TRBJ1-1; the match to TRBD1 covers 8 bases. The ends lost 1 base at V and 1 base at J; junction bases unmatched: 9. Per the germline V gene, CDR1 is SGHDT and CDR2 is YYEEEE. CDR3 size: 17 residues. In DNA, the CDR3 is TGTGCCAGCAGCTTGACGGGTTGGACAGGGTGGAACACTGAAGCTTTCTTT. It is translated as CASSLTGWTGWNTEAFF.

The chain joins TRBV24-1 to TRBJ2-1; 14 nucleotides align to TRBD2. The CDR3 contains 15 residues. J lost 8 bases, V lost 3 bases, and 2 bases had no gene match. The germline gives CDR1 KGHDR, CDR2 SFDVKD. CDR3 nucleotides: TGTGCCACCAGTGATGGACTAGCGGGAGGTTATGAGCAGTTCTTC. Translating gives CATSDGLAGGYEQFF.

J is TRBJ2-1 and V is TRBV15; 10 bases line up with TRBD1. The CDR3 is 16 residues long. The germline V gene has CDR1 LNHNV and CDR2 YYDKDF (reference sequence). With V trimmed by 3 bases and J by 4 bases, 6 bases remained unmatched. Here the CDR3 reads CATSRDGDRGYNEQFF. The DNA of the CDR3 is TGTGCCACCAGCAGGGATGGGGACAGGGGATACAATGAGCAGTTCTTC.

The chain is built from TRBV5-5 and TRBJ2-5; the match to TRBD1 covers 9 bases. The germline V gene has CDR1 SGHKS and CDR2 YYEKEE (reference sequence). The V and J ends lost 2 bases and 2 bases, in that order; junction bases with no gene match: 1. CDR3 length: 14 amino acids. Here the CDR3 reads CASSLQGAQETQYF. Written as DNA, the CDR3 is TGTGCCAGCAGCTTACAGGGGGCGCAAGAGACCCAGTACTTC.

The rearrangement uses TRBV6-6 and TRBJ2-7; 10 bases line up with TRBD2. The CDR3 consists of 16 residues. Germline V gene lookup returns CDR1 MNHNY and CDR2 SVGAGI (reference sequence). Losses at the gene ends were 2 bases for V and 4 bases for J; bases not matched to a gene: 8. DNA of the CDR3: TGTGCCAGCAGTTACGACCTAGCGGGAGTTGGTTACGAGCAGTACTTC. It codes for CASSYDLAGVGYEQYF.

This chain joins TRBV14 and TRBJ2-3; the match to TRBD2 covers 11 bases. The CDR3 is 16 amino acids. The germline V gene has CDR1 SGHDN and CDR2 FVKESK. The V segment lost 5 bases and the J segment 1 base; nucleotides outside the gene matches: 5. CDR3 region: CASSVLAGGGTDTQYF. In nucleotides, the CDR3 is TGTGCCAGCAGCGTCCTAGCGGGAGGCGGCACAGATACGCAGTATTTT.

The chain has TRBV5-1 and TRBJ2-5; a possible D gene is TRBD2 (6 bases). The CDR3 loop spans 14 amino acids. V was shortened by 3 bases and J by 0 bases, with 9 bases between the two germline ends. Germline CDR1 and CDR2: SGHRS and YFSETQ. CDR3 in DNA: TGCGCCAGCAGCTCCCGGGACTACCAAGAGACCCAGTACTTC. It yields the protein CASSSRDYQETQYF.

This clone appeared a single time. The rearrangement joins TRBV6-6 to TRBJ1-1, with TRBD1 identical over 7 bases. This CDR3 contains 15 residues. Germline CDR1 reads MNHNY; CDR2 reads SVGAGI (reference sequence). V shed 4 bases, J shed 10 bases, and the junction held 15 bases outside the gene matches. The CDR3 sequence is CASSSRQGGGWSAFF. The CDR3 bases are TGTGCCAGCAGTTCCCGACAGGGTGGCGGGTGGTCAGCTTTCTTT.

This clone has only a few counts. The chain carries TRBV19 and TRBJ1-5; 7 nucleotides match TRBD1. The CDR3 runs to 12 residues. With V trimmed by 7 bases and J by 4 bases, 1 base remained unmatched. CDR1 and CDR2 from the germline V gene are LNHDA and SQIVND (reference sequence). The CDR3 region has the DNA TGTGCCAGTAAGGGGGCTAATCAGCCCCAGCATTTT. It codes for CASKGANQPQHF.

The rearrangement links TRBV30 to TRBJ1-5; D may be TRBD1 (6 bases). Trimming left V 4 bases short and J 4 bases short, with 14 bases between. The CDR3 sequence is 14 residues long. CDR1 and CDR2 (germline): GTSNPN, SVGIG (reference sequence). The CDR3 protein is CAWTGIGQNQPQHF. The CDR3 coding sequence is TGTGCCTGGACTGGTATCGGACAGAATCAGCCCCAGCATTTT.

J is TRBJ2-5 and V is TRBV24-1; 12 nucleotides line up with TRBD2. Germline CDR1 KGHDR, CDR2 SFDVKD. Germline trimming cut 3 bases from V and 4 bases from J; bases unmatched to any gene: 8. The CDR3 has 17 amino acids. CDR3 coding DNA: TGTGCCACCAGTGATATTACGACTAGCGGGAGACGAGAGACCCAGTACTTC. Its translation: CATSDITTSGRRETQYF.

This chain connects TRBV3-1 (or the pseudogene TRBV3-2) to TRBJ1-2, with 10 bases lining up with TRBD1. Germline V CDR1 and CDR2: LGHDT, YNNKEL (reference sequence). V was pared by 8 bases and J by 4 bases, with 7 bases of the junction left unmatched. CDR3 length equals 14 residues. Here the CDR3 reads CASSDRGRIYGYTF. For the CDR3, the DNA is TGTGCCAGCTCCGACAGGGGGCGGATCTATGGCTACACCTTC.

The chain links TRBV27 to TRBJ1-1; 11 nucleotides align to TRBD1. The trim removed 8 bases at V and 4 bases at J, leaving 6 bases unmatched. The CDR3 spans 14 residues. The germline V gene encodes CDR1 MNHEY and CDR2 SMNVEV (reference sequence). DNA for the CDR3: TGTGCCAGCGGACGGACAGGGGGCGGCACTGAAGCTTTCTTT. This sequence encodes CASGRTGGGTEAFF.

This chain uses TRBV24-1 with TRBJ2-2, with 13 bases fitting TRBD2. Trimming cost V 3 bases and J 7 bases; bases outside gene matches: 10. Germline lookup yields CDR1 KGHDR and CDR2 SFDVKD. This CDR3 contains 18 residues. CDR3 sequence: CATSDLPTSGRGNGELFF. In DNA, the CDR3 is TGTGCCACCAGTGATCTACCAACTAGCGGGAGGGGTAACGGGGAGCTGTTTTTT.

This chain connects TRBV6-5 to TRBJ2-1; 7 bases are a match to TRBD2. Trimming took 3 bases from V and 4 from J; bases not matched to a gene: 6. The CDR3 loop spans 15 amino acids. Germline V gives CDR1 MNHEY, CDR2 SVGAGI. The CDR3 is CASSYTLAEYNEQFF. In DNA, the CDR3 is TGTGCCAGCAGTTATACCCTAGCGGAGTACAATGAGCAGTTCTTC.

The chain couples TRBV11-2 to TRBJ2-1; 9 bases fit TRBD2. Germline CDR1 reads SGHAT; CDR2 reads FQNNGV. CDR3 length: 16 residues. Trimming at V came to 1 base and at J to 7 bases, leaving 8 bases not matched to a gene. The CDR3 nucleotides are TGTGCCAGCAGCTTAGTGATAGCGGGAGCGGGAAATGAGCAGTTCTTC. Translating it yields CASSLVIAGAGNEQFF.

The chain's CDR3 is CASSETQGGNYGYTF. Written as DNA, the CDR3 is TGTGCCAGCAGTGAAACCCAGGGCGGCAACTATGGCTACACCTTC. The genes are TRBV6-1 and TRBJ1-2, with D perhaps matching TRBD1 (5 bases). V was trimmed by 2 bases and J by 2 bases, leaving 12 bases between them. CDR1 is MNHNS and CDR2 is SASEGT in the germline V gene. This CDR3 has 15 amino acids.

The chain uses TRBV18 and TRBJ1-1; D not certain. Germline V gene data show CDR1 as KGHSH and CDR2 as LQKENI. The CDR3 loop spans 15 amino acids. V was shortened by 3 bases and J by 0 bases, with 11 bases between the two germline ends. This CDR3 is CASSPSNSLNTEAFF. The CDR3 coding sequence is TGTGCCAGCTCACCTTCGAACAGCTTGAACACTGAAGCTTTCTTT. Full variable domain (outside the CDR3, taken from reference TRBV18 and TRBJ1-1): NAGVMQNPRHLVRRRGQEARLRCSPMKGHSHVYWYRQLPEEGLKFMVYLQKENIIDESGMPKERFSAEFPKEGPSILRIQQVVRGDSAAYFCASSPSNSLNTEAFFGQGTRLTVV.

This chain joins TRBV13 and TRBJ1-5, with 8 bases aligning to TRBD1. Germline CDR1 and CDR2: PRHDT and FYEKMQ (reference sequence). The CDR3 is 16 residues long. The trim removed 0 bases at V and 6 bases at J, leaving 7 bases unmatched. The CDR3 DNA is TGTGCCAGCAGCTTAGGGAGGACAGGGTCGGCTCAGCCCCAGCATTTT. Its translation: CASSLGRTGSAQPQHF.

V is TRBV29-1 and J is TRBJ1-1, with a tentative D call TRBD1 (6 bases). CDR3 length: 18 residues. Germline loops: CDR1 SQVTM, CDR2 ANQGSEA. The ends were cut back, 4 bases at V and 0 bases at J, with 24 bases in the middle. CDR3 nucleotide sequence: TGCAGCGTTGCTCAGGGACCGGGACACACATCCATGAACACTGAAGCTTTCTTT. Translation gives CSVAQGPGHTSMNTEAFF.

This CDR3 is CASSYVQGPHTEAFF. CDR3 in DNA: TGTGCCAGCAGCTATGTCCAGGGGCCTCACACTGAAGCTTTCTTT. This chain connects TRBV6-5 to TRBJ1-1; D perhaps matches TRBD1 (6 bases). CDR1 is MNHEY and CDR2 is SVGAGI in the germline V gene. This CDR3 has 15 residues. The V end lost 6 bases, the J end lost 3 bases, and 17 bases lay between the germline ends.

The chain uses TRBV5-1 and TRBJ2-1, with 10 bases lining up with TRBD2. V lost 4 bases and J lost 3; bases outside the gene matches: 4. CDR1 and CDR2 from the germline V gene are SGHRS and YFSETQ. CDR3 length: 15 amino acids. The CDR3 DNA reads as TGCGCCAGCAGCAACAGACTAGCGGGCTACAATGAGCAGTTCTTC. It yields the protein CASSNRLAGYNEQFF. Looking up the rest from reference TRBV5-1 and TRBJ2-1 gives the full variable domain: KAGVTQTPRYLIKTRGQQVTLSCSPISGHRSVSWYQQTPGQGLQFLFEYFSETQRNKGNFPGRFSGRQFSNSRSEMNVSTLELGDSALYLCASSNRLAGYNEQFFGPGTRLTVL.

The chain combines TRBV19 with TRBJ1-1, with 7 bases that match TRBD1. Germline V gene data show CDR1 as LNHDA and CDR2 as SQIVND (reference sequence). Trimming at V came to 4 bases and at J to 7 bases, leaving 12 bases not matched to a gene. The CDR3 spans 15 residues. CDR3 DNA sequence: TGTGCCAGTAGTACGCGCCAATCCGGGACAGTTGAAGCTTTCTTT. This sequence encodes CASSTRQSGTVEAFF.

The gene calls are TRBV19 and TRBJ1-3; a weak D match, TRBD1 (5 bases). The CDR3 is made up of 15 amino acids. Germline V gene data show CDR1 as LNHDA and CDR2 as SQIVND (reference sequence). Trimming shortened V by 3 bases and J by 3 bases, and 12 bases separated the two germline ends. The DNA for the CDR3 is TGTGCCAGTAGTATCTCCACAGGAGATGGAAACACCATATATTTT. It codes for CASSISTGDGNTIYF.

The genes are TRBV12-5 and TRBJ2-1; TRBD2 matches 13 bases. Germline CDR1 reads LGHNT; CDR2 reads FRNRAP. The V and J ends lost 5 bases and 4 bases, in that order; junction bases with no gene match: 8. The CDR3 length is 17 residues. The CDR3 is CASGALGLAGEYNEQFF. CDR3 sequence (DNA): TGTGCTAGTGGTGCCCTCGGACTAGCGGGAGAGTACAATGAGCAGTTCTTC.

This rearrangement joins TRBV6-5 to TRBJ1-4; 8 positions agree with TRBD1. From germline, CDR1 is MNHEY and CDR2 SVGAGI. The ends lost 4 bases at V and 10 bases at J; junction bases unmatched: 14. CDR3 size: 16 residues. CDR3 DNA: TGTGCCAGCAGTTCCCTCGCCGGACAGGGTTTAGGAAAACTGTTTTTT. Residues: CASSSLAGQGLGKLFF.